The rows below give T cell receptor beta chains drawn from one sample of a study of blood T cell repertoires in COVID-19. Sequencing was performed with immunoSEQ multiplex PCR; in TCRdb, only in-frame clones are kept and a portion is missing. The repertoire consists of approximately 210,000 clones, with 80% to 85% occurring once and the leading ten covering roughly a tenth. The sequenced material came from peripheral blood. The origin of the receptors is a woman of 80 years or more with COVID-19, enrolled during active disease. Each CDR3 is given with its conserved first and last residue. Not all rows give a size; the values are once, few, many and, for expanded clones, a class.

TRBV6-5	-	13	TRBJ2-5	CASSSASGGTQYF
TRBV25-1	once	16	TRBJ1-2	CASSEGGQGTAYGYTF
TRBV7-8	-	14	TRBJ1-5	CASSLAARNQPQHF
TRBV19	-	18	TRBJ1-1	CASSIDPRRGGRVTEAFF
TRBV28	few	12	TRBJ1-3	CASSLSGNTIYF
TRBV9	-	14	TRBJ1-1	CASSVSRDNTEAFF
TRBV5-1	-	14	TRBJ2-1	CASSLGASHNEQFF
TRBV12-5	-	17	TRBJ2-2	CARSRKPGQGDTGELFF
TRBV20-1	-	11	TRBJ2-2	CSARFTGELFF
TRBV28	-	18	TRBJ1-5	CASSHLSWGRRDNQPQHF
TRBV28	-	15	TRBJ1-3	CASSSDRLFRNTIYF